The 16 T cell receptor beta chains listed next were all sequenced from one sample in a study of response to subunit inactivated influenza vaccine. One entry per CDR3 protein results from TCRdb running MiXCR on the RT-PCR reads. The sample comprises around 750,000 distinct CDR3 sequences, about 20% of which are singletons, and more than 8.5% rests with the top ten. The sample was PBMCs from blood, taken roughly 5 days after vaccination. Receptor source: a man over 45 who received an inactivated influenza vaccine.

This clonotype showed up just a few times. The CDR3 nucleotides read TGCAGTGCTAGTGCCCCGGGACTTTACACAGATACGCAGTATTTT. It is translated as CSASAPGLYTDTQYF. The chain carries TRBV20-1 and TRBJ2-3, with a possible D match to TRBD2 (6 bases). CDR3 length equals 15 residues. Germline V gives CDR1 DFQATT, CDR2 SNEGSKA (reference sequence). Trimming stripped 3 bases from V and 2 bases from J, with 15 bases between.

This chain links TRBV5-1 with TRBJ2-1; the match to TRBD2 covers 8 bases. With 0 bases clipped from V and 7 bases from J, the junction kept 6 bases outside the gene matches. This CDR3 has 15 residues. CDR1 SGHRS and CDR2 YFSETQ come from the germline V gene. The CDR3 loop is CASSLDGTRGNEQFF. The DNA for the CDR3 is TGCGCCAGCAGCTTGGACGGGACTAGGGGTAATGAGCAGTTCTTC.

This clonotype was detected only a few times. This chain uses TRBV20-1 with TRBJ2-2, with a tentative D call TRBD2 (6 bases). Trimming pared 5 bases from V and 3 bases from J, leaving 10 bases between. The CDR3 length is 13 residues. The germline gives CDR1 DFQATT, CDR2 SNEGSKA (reference sequence). The DNA for the CDR3 is TGCAGTGCTCCCCGCGGGGACACCGGGGAGCTGTTTTTT. Protein: CSAPRGDTGELFF.

The chain carries TRBV2 and TRBJ1-4; D uncertain. V was clipped by 6 bases and J by 13 bases, with 12 bases between them. The CDR3 loop spans 11 amino acids. CDR1 is SNHLY and CDR2 is FYNNEI in the germline V gene. CDR3 DNA sequence: TGTGCCAGCAGCGACCCACGGGGACTGTTTTTT. Its translation is CASSDPRGLFF.

This chain uses TRBV5-1 with TRBJ2-5; 7 nucleotides agree with TRBD2. Germline loops: CDR1 SGHRS, CDR2 YFSETQ. This CDR3 region has 14 residues. Germline trimming cut 4 bases from V and 4 bases from J; bases unmatched to any gene: 7. The CDR3 nucleotides are TGCGCCAGCAGCACCGGACTAGGAGGAGAGACCCAGTACTTC. It translates to CASSTGLGGETQYF.

The chain carries TRBV29-1 and TRBJ2-3; the match to TRBD2 covers 14 bases. The CDR3 is 16 amino acids. The ends lost 3 bases at V and 2 bases at J; junction bases unmatched: 4. Per the germline V gene, CDR1 is SQVTM and CDR2 is ANQGSEA. CDR3 region: CSVEGLAGAFTDTQYF. DNA for the CDR3: TGCAGCGTTGAGGGACTAGCGGGGGCTTTCACAGATACGCAGTATTTT.

There are a few counts of this clonotype. The J gene is TRBJ2-1, the V gene TRBV11-2; 8 bases map to TRBD1. The CDR3 runs 14 residues. J was trimmed by 7 bases and V by 1 base; bases with no gene match: 3. The germline CDR1 and CDR2 sequences are SGHAT and FQNNGV. This CDR3 is CASSLATGVNEQFF. The CDR3 DNA reads TGTGCCAGCAGCTTAGCGACAGGGGTTAATGAGCAGTTCTTC.

This chain links TRBV7-2 with TRBJ1-3; D gene uncertain. V dropped 3 bases and J dropped 6 bases, with 18 bases sitting between them. The V gene's germline CDR1 is SGHTA and CDR2 FQGNSA. This CDR3 is built from 16 residues. CDR3 DNA sequence: TGTGCCAGCAGCTTGGAAGTGGGGTTAACATTAAACACCATATATTTT. Translating it yields CASSLEVGLTLNTIYF.

The chain recombines TRBV5-5 with TRBJ2-7; 7 nucleotides agree with TRBD2. The CDR3 extends over 15 amino acids. Trimming removed 2 bases from V and 3 bases from J; junction bases left unmatched: 8. Germline CDR1 SGHKS, CDR2 YYEKEE (reference sequence). The CDR3 DNA reads as TGTGCCAGCAGCTTTGGGCGGGGGTCCTACTACGAGCAGTACTTC. Translating it yields CASSFGRGSYYEQYF.

This clonotype was detected only a few times. The chain joins TRBV7-9 to TRBJ2-7; TRBD2 might be the D (6 bases). V dropped 3 bases and J dropped 7 bases, with 13 bases sitting between them. The germline V gene encodes CDR1 SEHNR and CDR2 FQNEAQ (reference sequence). This CDR3 is 13 amino acids long. CDR3 loop: CASSFTTRSEQYF. CDR3 coding DNA: TGTGCCAGCAGCTTTACGACTAGAAGTGAGCAGTACTTC.

This sequence joins TRBV20-1 and TRBJ2-6; 9 bases are a match to TRBD1. The junction had 8 bases not matched to a gene; V was cut back by 0 bases and J by 11 bases. Per the germline V gene, CDR1 is DFQATT and CDR2 is SNEGSKA (reference sequence). The CDR3 is 15 residues long. The CDR3 reads CSARDRDRVRDVLTF. The CDR3 DNA reads TGCAGTGCTAGAGACCGGGACAGGGTCAGGGACGTCCTGACTTTC.

This chain links TRBV20-1 with TRBJ2-1; 12 bases line up with TRBD2. Germline trimming cut 1 base from V and 3 bases from J; bases unmatched to any gene: 1. Germline lookup yields CDR1 DFQATT and CDR2 SNEGSKA (reference sequence). There are 15 residues in the CDR3. Written as DNA, the CDR3 is TGCAGTGCTAGAGGGACTAGCGGGGTCTACAATGAGCAGTTCTTC. This translates into CSARGTSGVYNEQFF.

The genes are TRBV28 and TRBJ2-7; D possibly corresponds to TRBD2 (5 bases). CDR1 and CDR2 (germline): MDHEN, SYDVKM. The V gene lost 2 bases and the J gene lost 10 bases, with 18 bases spanning the gap. The CDR3 has 14 amino acids. DNA for the CDR3: TGTGCCAGCAGTTTAGGGGTCAGACTACGGAAACAGTACTTC. It codes for CASSLGVRLRKQYF.

This clonotype turned up a few times. The chain employs TRBV29-1 and TRBJ2-5; maybe TRBD1 (5 bases). Germline values: CDR1 SQVTM, CDR2 ANQGSEA. The CDR3 consists of 13 residues. Deletions cut 4 bases from V and 6 bases from J, with 15 bases between. For the CDR3, the DNA is TGCAGCGTTGGGGGCCGGTCGGTGAAGACCCAGTACTTC. The encoded protein is CSVGGRSVKTQYF.

This clonotype showed up just a few times. The chain recombines TRBV29-1 with TRBJ2-2; D is unresolved. The V gene lost 3 bases and the J gene lost 1 base, with 6 bases spanning the gap. Per germline, CDR1 SQVTM and CDR2 ANQGSEA. This CDR3 is 13 amino acids long. Written as DNA, the CDR3 is TGCAGCGTTGATTACAGGAACACCGGGGAGCTGTTTTTT. It yields the protein CSVDYRNTGELFF.

The CDR3 DNA sequence: TGTGCCAGCAGCCCCTCGGCCGGGCACAGAGGCTACGAGCAGTACTTC. Amino acids: CASSPSAGHRGYEQYF. The chain links TRBV11-2 to TRBJ2-7; D remains unclear. V lost 5 bases and J lost 3, with 20 bases in between. CDR1 and CDR2 from the germline V gene are SGHAT and FQNNGV. The CDR3 has 16 amino acids.